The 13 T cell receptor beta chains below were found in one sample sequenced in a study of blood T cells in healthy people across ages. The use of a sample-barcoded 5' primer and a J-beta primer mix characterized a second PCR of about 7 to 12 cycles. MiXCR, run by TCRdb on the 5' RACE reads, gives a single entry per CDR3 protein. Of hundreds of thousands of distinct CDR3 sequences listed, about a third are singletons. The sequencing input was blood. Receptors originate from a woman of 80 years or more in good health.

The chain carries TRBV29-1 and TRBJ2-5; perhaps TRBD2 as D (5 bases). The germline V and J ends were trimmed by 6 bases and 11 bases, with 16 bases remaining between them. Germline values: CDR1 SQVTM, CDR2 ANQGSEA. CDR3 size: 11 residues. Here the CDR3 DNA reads TGCAGCGTAGAAACCGGGAAGAGACAGTACTTC. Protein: CSVETGKRQYF.

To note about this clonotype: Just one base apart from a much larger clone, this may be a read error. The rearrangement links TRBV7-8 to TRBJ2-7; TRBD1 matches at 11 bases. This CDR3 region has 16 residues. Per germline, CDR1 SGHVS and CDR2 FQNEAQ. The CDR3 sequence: CTSSSTPGQGASEQYF. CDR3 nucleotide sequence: TGTACCAGCAGCTCCACGCCCGGACAGGGGGCGTCCGAGCAGTACTTC.

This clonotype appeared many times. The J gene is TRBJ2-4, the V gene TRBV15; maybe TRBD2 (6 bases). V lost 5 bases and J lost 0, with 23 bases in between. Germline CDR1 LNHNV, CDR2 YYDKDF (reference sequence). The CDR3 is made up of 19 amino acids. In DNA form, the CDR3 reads TGTGCCACCAGCTCCCGAAGAGAGGCGGGGCGTATAGCCAAAAACATTCAGTACTTC. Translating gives CATSSRREAGRIAKNIQYF.

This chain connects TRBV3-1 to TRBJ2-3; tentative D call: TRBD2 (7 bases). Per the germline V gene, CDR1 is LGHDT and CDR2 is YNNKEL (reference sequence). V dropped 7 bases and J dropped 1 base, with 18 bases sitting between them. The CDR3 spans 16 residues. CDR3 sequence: CASTTAGGRGTDTQYF. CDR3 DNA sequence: TGTGCCAGCACCACCGCCGGGGGGCGGGGCACAGATACGCAGTATTTT.

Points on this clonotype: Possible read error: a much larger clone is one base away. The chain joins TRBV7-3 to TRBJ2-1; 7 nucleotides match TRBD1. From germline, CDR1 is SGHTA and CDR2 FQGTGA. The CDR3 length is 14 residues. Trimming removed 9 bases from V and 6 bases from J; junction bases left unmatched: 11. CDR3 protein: CARSIGQARNEQFF. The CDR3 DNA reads TGTGCCAGAAGCATCGGACAGGCCCGCAATGAGCAGTTCTTC.

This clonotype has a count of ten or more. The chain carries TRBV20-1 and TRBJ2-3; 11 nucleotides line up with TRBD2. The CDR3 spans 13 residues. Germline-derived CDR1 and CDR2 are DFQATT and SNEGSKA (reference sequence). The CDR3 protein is CSVLAGGPDTQYF. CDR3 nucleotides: TGCAGCGTATTAGCGGGGGGGCCGGATACGCAGTATTTT.

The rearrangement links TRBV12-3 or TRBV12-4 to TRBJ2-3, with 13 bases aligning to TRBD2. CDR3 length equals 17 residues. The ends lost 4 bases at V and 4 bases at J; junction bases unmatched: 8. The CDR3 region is CASSSETSGGPPDTQYF. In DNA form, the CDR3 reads TGTGCCAGCAGTTCCGAGACTAGCGGGGGGCCCCCAGATACGCAGTATTTT.

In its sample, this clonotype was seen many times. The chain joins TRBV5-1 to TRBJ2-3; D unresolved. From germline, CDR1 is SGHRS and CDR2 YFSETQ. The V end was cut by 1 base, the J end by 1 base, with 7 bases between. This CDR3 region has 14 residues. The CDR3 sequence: CASSLKTGTDTQYF. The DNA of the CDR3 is TGCGCCAGCAGCTTGAAGACTGGCACAGATACGCAGTATTTT. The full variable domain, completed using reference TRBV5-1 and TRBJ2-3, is KAGVTQTPRYLIKTRGQQVTLSCSPISGHRSVSWYQQTPGQGLQFLFEYFSETQRNKGNFPGRFSGRQFSNSRSEMNVSTLELGDSALYLCASSLKTGTDTQYFGPGTRLTVL.

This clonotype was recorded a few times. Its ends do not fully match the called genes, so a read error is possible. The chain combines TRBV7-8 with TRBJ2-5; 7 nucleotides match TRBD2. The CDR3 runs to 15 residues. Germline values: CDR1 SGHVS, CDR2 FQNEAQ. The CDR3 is CAGSRATSSQETQYF. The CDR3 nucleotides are TGTGCCGGCAGTCGAGCGACTAGCTCCCAAGAGACCCAGTACTTC. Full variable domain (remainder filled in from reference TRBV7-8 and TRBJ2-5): GAGVSQSPRYKVAKRGQDVALRCDPISGHVSLFWYQQALGQGPEFLTYFQNEAQLDKSGLPSDRFFAERPEGSVSTLKIQRTQQEDSAVYLCAGSRATSSQETQYFGPGTRLLVL.

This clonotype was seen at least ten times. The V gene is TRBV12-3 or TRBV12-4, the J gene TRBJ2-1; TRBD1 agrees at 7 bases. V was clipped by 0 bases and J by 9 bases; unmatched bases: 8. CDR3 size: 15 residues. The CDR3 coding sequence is TGTGCCAGCAGTTTAGCCGGGACAGACCCGGGTGAGCAGTTCTTC. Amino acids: CASSLAGTDPGEQFF.

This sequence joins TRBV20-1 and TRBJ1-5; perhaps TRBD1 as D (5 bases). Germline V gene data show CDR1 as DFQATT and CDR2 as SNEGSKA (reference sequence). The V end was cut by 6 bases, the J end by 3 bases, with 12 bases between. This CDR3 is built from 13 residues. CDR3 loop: CSARRQPNQPQHF. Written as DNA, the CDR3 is TGCAGTGCCCGTCGACAGCCCAATCAGCCCCAGCATTTT.

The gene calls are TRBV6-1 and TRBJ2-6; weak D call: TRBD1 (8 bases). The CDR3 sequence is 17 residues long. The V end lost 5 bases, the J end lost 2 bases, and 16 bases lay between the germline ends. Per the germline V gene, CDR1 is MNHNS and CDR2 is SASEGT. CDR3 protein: CASSPHRGTTGANVLTF. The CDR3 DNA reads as TGTGCCAGCAGTCCCCACAGGGGGACTACTGGGGCCAACGTCCTGACTTTC.

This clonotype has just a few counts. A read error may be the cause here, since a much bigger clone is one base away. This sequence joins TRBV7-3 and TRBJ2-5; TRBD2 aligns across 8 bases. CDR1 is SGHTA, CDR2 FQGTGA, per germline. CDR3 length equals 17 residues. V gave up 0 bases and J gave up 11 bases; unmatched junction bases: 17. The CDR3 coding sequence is TGTGCCAGCAGCTTAACGTGGCGGGGGGCTCCAAGGAATGAGCAGTACTTC. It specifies CASSLTWRGAPRNEQYF.